A single sample gave rise to the 27 T cell receptor beta chains below, sequenced in a study of OX40 agonist ivuxolimab in advanced cancers. The receptor library was made with the immunoSEQ multiplex PCR assay. Drawn from immuneACCESS, this table holds only the in-frame rearrangements with V and J called that TCRdb kept. Clones are partly lost; checked studies trace under half to an unresolved V gene and leave the rest unexplained. The sample profile shows roughly 70,000 clones; approximately 86% of them were found once. The top ten constitute approximately 0.75% of the sample. Sample: CD4+ or CD8+ T cells sorted from blood, taken in a trial of the OX40 agonist ivuxolimab. The receptors come from an adult with an advanced solid tumor such as melanoma, head and neck, liver or kidney cancer.

The CDR3 region is CASSSSGRAYEQYF. The CDR3 bases are TGTGCCAGCAGCTCCAGCGGGAGGGCCTACGAGCAGTACTTC. The V gene is TRBV11-2, the J gene TRBJ2-7, with 10 nucleotides matching TRBD2. CDR3 size: 14 residues. The V segment lost 4 bases and the J segment 2 bases; nucleotides outside the gene matches: 2. The germline V gene has CDR1 SGHAT and CDR2 FQNNGV.

This rearrangement joins TRBV6-6 to TRBJ1-6; 9 bases map to TRBD1. Trimming at V came to 4 bases and at J to 9 bases, leaving 4 bases not matched to a gene. This CDR3 contains 14 residues. Germline V CDR1 and CDR2: MNHNY, SVGAGI (reference sequence). The chain's CDR3 is CASSSGQGLSPLHF. CDR3 nucleotide sequence: TGTGCCAGCAGTTCTGGACAGGGGCTTTCACCCCTCCACTTT.

This clone occurred once. J is TRBJ2-5 and V is TRBV4-1; no definite D call. CDR1 and CDR2 (germline): MGHRA, YSYEKL. The CDR3 covers 14 residues. The V gene lost 1 base and the J gene lost 0 bases, with 6 bases spanning the gap. In nucleotides, the CDR3 is TGCGCCAGCAGCCAAGTCCAGAACCAAGAGACCCAGTACTTC. Its protein is CASSQVQNQETQYF.

The chain couples TRBV28 to TRBJ1-2, with TRBD1 matching over 8 bases. From germline, CDR1 is MDHEN and CDR2 SYDVKM. V lost 5 bases and J lost 2; bases outside the gene matches: 10. This CDR3 comprises 16 residues. The CDR3 loop is CASSAPGQDSNYGYTF. The CDR3 coding sequence is TGTGCCAGCAGTGCACCGGGACAGGATTCAAACTATGGCTACACCTTC.

This chain connects TRBV28 to TRBJ1-3, with TRBD1 matching over 8 bases. Germline CDR1 and CDR2: MDHEN and SYDVKM. The junction had 8 bases not matched to a gene; V was cut back by 1 base and J by 0 bases. This CDR3 spans 18 amino acids. CDR3 DNA: TGTGCCAGCAGTTTATTGGGGGACAGGCGATACTCTGGAAACACCATATATTTT. It translates to CASSLLGDRRYSGNTIYF.

The CDR3 DNA is TGTGCCAGCAGCATTATAGGCGAGACCCAGTACTTC. This sequence encodes CASSIIGETQYF. The chain links TRBV7-9 to TRBJ2-5; D gene ambiguous. CDR3 length equals 12 residues. Germline CDR1 reads SEHNR; CDR2 reads FQNEAQ (reference sequence). Trimming removed 5 bases from V and 5 bases from J, with 9 bases in between.

The chain employs TRBV27 and TRBJ1-6; D is possibly TRBD1 (5 bases). V shed 0 bases and J shed 7 bases, with 10 bases lying between them. Germline assignment: CDR1 MNHEY and CDR2 SMNVEV (reference sequence). CDR3 size: 15 residues. CDR3 nucleotides: TGTGCCAGCAGTTTATCTTCGACAGCAAATTCACCCCTCCACTTT. Protein sequence: CASSLSSTANSPLHF.

This chain connects TRBV30 to TRBJ2-5; a possible D gene is TRBD1 (7 bases). V was shortened by 7 bases and J by 5 bases, with 17 bases between the two germline ends. This CDR3 region has 13 residues. CDR1 and CDR2 (germline): GTSNPN, SVGIG (reference sequence). The CDR3 reads CASEGAQEETQYF. The CDR3 region has the DNA TGTGCCTCGGAGGGGGCCCAAGAGGAGACCCAGTACTTC.

The gene calls are TRBV11-3 and TRBJ2-1, with 11 bases that match TRBD2. The CDR3 runs 15 residues. Germline CDR1 and CDR2: SGHNT and YENEEA. After removal of 3 bases from V and 5 bases from J, the junction contained 3 bases not matched to a gene. As DNA, the CDR3 is TGTGCCAGCAGCTTGGGACTAGCGGAGGACAATGAGCAGTTCTTC. Its protein is CASSLGLAEDNEQFF. Drawing the rest from reference TRBV11-3 and TRBJ2-1, the complete variable domain is EAGVVQSPRYKIIEKKQPVAFWCNPISGHNTLYWYLQNLGQGPELLIRYENEEAVDDSQLPKDRFSAERLKGVDSTLKIQPAELGDSAVYLCASSLGLAEDNEQFFGPGTRLTVL.

The chain uses TRBV27 and TRBJ2-7; 13 bases are a match to TRBD2. Per germline, CDR1 MNHEY and CDR2 SMNVEV (reference sequence). This CDR3 comprises 15 residues. V shed 4 bases, J shed 7 bases, and the junction held 7 bases outside the gene matches. The CDR3: CASSSRLAGGFEQYF. The CDR3 DNA is TGTGCCAGCAGTTCGAGACTAGCGGGAGGTTTTGAGCAGTACTTC.

The chain recombines TRBV11-1 with TRBJ1-4; 7 bases map to TRBD1. Trimming took 5 bases from V and 0 from J; bases not matched to a gene: 3. Germline lookup yields CDR1 SGHAT and CDR2 FQDESV (reference sequence). This CDR3 has 15 residues. CDR3 amino acids: CASSRQGPTNEKLFF. CDR3 DNA sequence: TGTGCCAGCAGCAGACAGGGACCAACTAATGAAAAACTGTTTTTT.

The chain has TRBV15 and TRBJ2-3; 7 bases align to TRBD2. CDR3 length: 17 amino acids. CDR1 is LNHNV, CDR2 YYDKDF, per germline (reference sequence). V shed 6 bases and J 2 bases; nucleotides not matched to a gene: 14. In DNA, the CDR3 is TGTGCCACCAGATTGGGGGGGAGGCCCAAACTCACAGATACGCAGTATTTT. It codes for CATRLGGRPKLTDTQYF.

The V gene is TRBV7-3, the J gene TRBJ2-3; the D gene is possibly TRBD2 (6 bases). Germline loops: CDR1 SGHTA, CDR2 FQGTGA. Trimming pared 0 bases from V and 5 bases from J, leaving 15 bases between. This CDR3 spans 16 amino acids. CDR3 protein: CASSLTGGEGGDTQYF. DNA for the CDR3: TGTGCCAGCAGCTTAACCGGCGGGGAAGGTGGAGATACGCAGTATTTT.

This clone occurred once. V usage is TRBV10-3 and J usage is TRBJ2-7; D is possibly TRBD1 or TRBD2 (5 bases each). The CDR3 loop spans 15 amino acids. Germline V gives CDR1 ENHRY, CDR2 SYGVKD. Trimming took 4 bases from V and 2 from J, leaving 15 bases between them. The CDR3 DNA follows: TGTGCCATCAGTGCGGGGCCCCTCACTCCCTACGAGCAGTACTTC. Encoded protein: CAISAGPLTPYEQYF.

V is TRBV7-2 and J is TRBJ1-2, with 7 positions matching TRBD1. Looked up from germline, CDR1 is SGHTA and CDR2 is FQGNSA. V trimming: 5 bases; J trimming: 4 bases; junction bases outside the gene matches: 7. The CDR3 totals 14 residues. This CDR3 is CASSPGQPSYGYTF. The CDR3 nucleotides are TGTGCCAGCAGCCCGGGACAGCCCAGCTATGGCTACACCTTC.

This chain joins TRBV18 and TRBJ1-1; D gene uncertain. This CDR3 has 14 amino acids. The germline V gene has CDR1 KGHSH and CDR2 LQKENI. The V end lost 6 bases, the J end lost 4 bases, and 15 bases lay between the germline ends. The chain's CDR3 is CASSILEKGTEAFF. The CDR3 DNA reads TGTGCCAGCTCCATATTGGAAAAGGGCACTGAAGCTTTCTTT.

The chain joins TRBV18 to TRBJ2-5; maybe TRBD2 (7 bases). The CDR3 extends over 14 amino acids. With 1 base removed from V and 5 bases from J, the gap between germline ends came to 11 bases. The V gene's germline CDR1 is KGHSH and CDR2 LQKENI. The CDR3 DNA reads TGTGCCAGCTCACCACTGGGGGGGCCGGAGACCCAGTACTTC. Amino acids: CASSPLGGPETQYF.

This clone was detected a few times. This sequence joins TRBV19 and TRBJ1-3, with D unclear. The CDR3 consists of 13 residues. CDR1 and CDR2 (germline): LNHDA, SQIVND (reference sequence). The ends were cut back, 7 bases at V and 0 bases at J, with 7 bases in the middle. The CDR3 DNA is TGTGCCAGTAATCGATACTCTGGAAACACCATATATTTT. Translating gives CASNRYSGNTIYF.

This chain joins TRBV19 and TRBJ2-6; D may be TRBD1 (6 bases). CDR3 length: 20 amino acids. Trimming cost V 1 base and J 0 bases, with 19 bases left between them. Germline V gives CDR1 LNHDA, CDR2 SQIVND (reference sequence). The CDR3 bases are TGTGCCAGTAGTATAGGGCCAAGCAGGGGCCTAACCTCTGGGGCCAACGTCCTGACTTTC. Its translation: CASSIGPSRGLTSGANVLTF.

The rearrangement links TRBV21-1 to TRBJ2-5; the table's D call TRBD1 went unverified against the DNA. TRBV21-1 has pseudogene status. The CDR3 loop spans 16 amino acids. The DNA for the CDR3 is TGTGCCAGCAGCACACTAAGGGGAACGACAGGCGAGACCCAGTACTTC. This encodes CASSTLRGTTGETQYF.

V gene TRBV11-3 combines with J gene TRBJ2-1; maybe TRBD2 (6 bases). Germline CDR1 SGHNT, CDR2 YENEEA. Trimming removed 0 bases from V and 8 bases from J, with 11 bases in between. The CDR3 runs 14 residues. The CDR3 sequence: CASSLEPSAHEQFF. The CDR3 bases are TGTGCCAGCAGCTTAGAGCCTAGCGCCCATGAGCAGTTCTTC. The variable domain in full, with the rest retrieved from reference TRBV11-3 and TRBJ2-1, is EAGVVQSPRYKIIEKKQPVAFWCNPISGHNTLYWYLQNLGQGPELLIRYENEEAVDDSQLPKDRFSAERLKGVDSTLKIQPAELGDSAVYLCASSLEPSAHEQFFGPGTRLTVL.

Of note for this clone: Germline is not matched at one junction end, which may reflect a read error. The rearrangement uses TRBV29-1 and TRBJ2-2; TRBD1 agrees at 9 bases. This CDR3 has 14 residues. In germline, CDR1 is SQVTM, CDR2 ANQGSEA. CDR3 sequence reads: CSVEAQGAVGELFF. The DNA for the CDR3 is TGCAGCGTCGAAGCACAGGGGGCGGTCGGGGAGCTGTTTTTT.

The rearrangement uses TRBV29-1 and TRBJ2-3; 10 nucleotides line up with TRBD2. The length of the CDR3 is 14 residues. Germline CDR1 SQVTM, CDR2 ANQGSEA. Unmatched junction bases numbered 8, after V lost 7 bases and J lost 4 bases. CDR3 in amino acids: CSADVAGGPDTQYF. In DNA form, the CDR3 reads TGCAGCGCCGACGTAGCGGGAGGTCCAGATACGCAGTATTTT.

This clone was seen once. The chain combines TRBV19 with TRBJ2-7, with D perhaps matching TRBD1 or TRBD2 (6 bases each). V was shortened by 5 bases and J by 0 bases, with 11 bases between the two germline ends. The CDR3 is made up of 14 amino acids. In germline, CDR1 is LNHDA, CDR2 SQIVND (reference sequence). The CDR3: CASSLGGSSYEQYF. The CDR3 DNA follows: TGTGCCAGTAGTTTAGGGGGGAGCTCCTACGAGCAGTACTTC.

V gene TRBV19 combines with J gene TRBJ2-7; the D gene is possibly TRBD1 (6 bases). The V gene lost 3 bases and the J gene lost 3 bases, with 12 bases spanning the gap. Germline V gene data show CDR1 as LNHDA and CDR2 as SQIVND (reference sequence). The CDR3 consists of 14 residues. This CDR3 is CASSIQGRLYEQYF. CDR3 DNA sequence: TGTGCCAGTAGTATCCAGGGGCGCCTCTACGAGCAGTACTTC.

The chain recombines TRBV5-4 with TRBJ2-2; D is possibly TRBD1 (6 bases). Germline V lookup: CDR1 SGHNT, CDR2 YYREEE (reference sequence). V was pared by 0 bases and J by 4 bases, with 10 bases between. The CDR3 length is 15 residues. The CDR3 DNA sequence: TGTGCCAGCAGCTTGGATAACAGGGCCACCGGGGAGCTGTTTTTT. Residues: CASSLDNRATGELFF.

The chain is built from TRBV9 and TRBJ1-4; 11 bases line up with TRBD1. Germline V CDR1 and CDR2: SGDLS, YYNGEE. CDR3 size: 17 residues. Trimming cost V 4 bases and J 4 bases; bases outside gene matches: 9. Here the CDR3 DNA reads TGTGCCAGCAGCCCCCGGGACAGGGGGTGGGTTAATGAAAAACTGTTTTTT. Amino acids: CASSPRDRGWVNEKLFF.